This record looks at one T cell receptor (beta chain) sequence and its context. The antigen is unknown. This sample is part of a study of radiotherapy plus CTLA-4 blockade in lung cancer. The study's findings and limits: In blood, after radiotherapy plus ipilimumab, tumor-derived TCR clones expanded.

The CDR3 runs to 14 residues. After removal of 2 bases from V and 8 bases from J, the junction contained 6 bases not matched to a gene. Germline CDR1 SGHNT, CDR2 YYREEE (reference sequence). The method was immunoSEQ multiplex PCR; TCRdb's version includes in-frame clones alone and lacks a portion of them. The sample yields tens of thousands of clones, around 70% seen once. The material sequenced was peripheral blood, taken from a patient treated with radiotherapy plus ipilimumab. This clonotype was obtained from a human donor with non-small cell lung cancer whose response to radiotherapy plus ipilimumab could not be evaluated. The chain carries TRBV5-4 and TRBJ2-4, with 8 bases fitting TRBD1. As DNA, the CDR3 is TGTGCCAGCAGCTTTGGCGGACAGGGATACATTCAGTACTTC. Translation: CASSFGGQGYIQYF.